These T cell receptor beta chains were read from a single sample in a study of cytomegalovirus exposure and HLA in healthy donors. Produced via immunoSEQ multiplex PCR; TCRdb's table is partial and in-frame only. The table shows 150,000 to 200,000 clones, with about 80% occurring only once. Sequencing was carried out using PBMCs. These receptors were taken from a man aged 30-40 years in good health and CMV-seronegative. Both conserved end residues are part of each CDR3. Each record gives: D gene, V gene, J gene, clone size, CDR3 DNA, CDR3 protein. D genes are given only for firm matches. Expanded clones are given a class, and other clones once, few, many or no size at all.

d_call: NA
v_call: TRBV2
j_call: TRBJ1-2
clone_size: NA
cdr3_nt: TGTGCCAGCAGTGAGCTTAGACAGGCATACTATGGCTACACCTTC
cdr3_aa: CASSELRQAYYGYTF

d_call: NA
v_call: TRBV5-5
j_call: TRBJ2-2
clone_size: NA
cdr3_nt: TGTGCCAGCAGCTTGTCCCCACAGGGATCCGACACCGGGGAGCTGTTTTTT
cdr3_aa: CASSLSPQGSDTGELFF

d_call: NA
v_call: TRBV11-3
j_call: TRBJ2-5
clone_size: few
cdr3_nt: TGTGCCAGCAGCTTAGGTCTGCAGTCACAAGAGACCCAGTACTTC
cdr3_aa: CASSLGLQSQETQYF

d_call: TRBD2
v_call: TRBV5-1
j_call: TRBJ2-7
clone_size: NA
cdr3_nt: TGCGCCAGCAGCCGGGCCGGGACTAGCGCCACGAGCTCCTACGAGCAGTACTTC
cdr3_aa: CASSRAGTSATSSYEQYF

d_call: NA
v_call: TRBV5-6
j_call: TRBJ2-3
clone_size: NA
cdr3_nt: TGTGCCAGCAGCTTACGAATATTCCAGGACACAGATACGCAGTATTTT
cdr3_aa: CASSLRIFQDTDTQYF

d_call: TRBD1
v_call: TRBV10-3
j_call: TRBJ1-5
clone_size: once
cdr3_nt: TGTGCCATCAGCGAAAGGCAGGGACAGGGTCATCAGCCCCAGCATTTT
cdr3_aa: CAISERQGQGHQPQHF

d_call: NA
v_call: TRBV2
j_call: TRBJ1-5
clone_size: NA
cdr3_nt: TGTGCCAGCACGGGGGTCGATCAGCCCCAGCATTTT
cdr3_aa: CASTGVDQPQHF

d_call: NA
v_call: TRBV28
j_call: TRBJ1-1
clone_size: NA
cdr3_nt: TGTGCCAGCAGTCCCGGGAGGCCTGAAGCTTTCTTT
cdr3_aa: CASSPGRPEAFF

d_call: NA
v_call: TRBV6-4
j_call: TRBJ1-5
clone_size: NA
cdr3_nt: TGTGCCAGCAGTGAAATAGAACAGCAAGATCAGCCCCAGCATTTT
cdr3_aa: CASSEIEQQDQPQHF

d_call: NA
v_call: TRBV21-1
j_call: TRBJ1-1
clone_size: NA
cdr3_nt: TGTGCCAGCAGCAAATCGGAGAAGAGGAAGGAGCCGAACACTGAAGCTTTCTTT
cdr3_aa: CASSKSEKRKEPNTEAFF

d_call: NA
v_call: TRBV9
j_call: TRBJ2-3
clone_size: NA
cdr3_nt: TGTGCCAGCAGCCTGCGTCAGGGGGGCGCAGATACGCAGTATTTT
cdr3_aa: CASSLRQGGADTQYF

d_call: NA
v_call: TRBV5-1
j_call: TRBJ2-7
clone_size: NA
cdr3_nt: TGCGCCAGCAGCTTGGGACAGTCCTACGAGCAGTACTTC
cdr3_aa: CASSLGQSYEQYF

d_call: TRBD2
v_call: TRBV7-3
j_call: TRBJ2-2
clone_size: NA
cdr3_nt: TGTGCCAGCAGCTCCACACTAGCGGGAGGGGCCAACACCGGGGAGCTGTTTTTT
cdr3_aa: CASSSTLAGGANTGELFF

d_call: NA
v_call: TRBV9
j_call: TRBJ2-3
clone_size: once
cdr3_nt: TGTGCCAGCAGCGGAGGATGGGATACGCAGTATTTT
cdr3_aa: CASSGGWDTQYF

d_call: NA
v_call: TRBV11-3
j_call: TRBJ2-1
clone_size: NA
cdr3_nt: TGTGCCAGCAGCTTCGGTTCAGCCTCCGGGAATGAGCAGTTCTTC
cdr3_aa: CASSFGSASGNEQFF

d_call: TRBD1
v_call: TRBV7-2
j_call: TRBJ1-1
clone_size: NA
cdr3_nt: TGTGCCAGCAGCGGCCAGACAGGGGGCAGAACTGAAGCTTTCTTT
cdr3_aa: CASSGQTGGRTEAFF

d_call: TRBD2
v_call: TRBV5-1
j_call: TRBJ2-3
clone_size: NA
cdr3_nt: TGCGCCAGCAGCGTCGTCGCGGGAGGTGATACGCAGTATTTT
cdr3_aa: CASSVVAGGDTQYF

d_call: TRBD2
v_call: TRBV7-2
j_call: TRBJ2-3
clone_size: few
cdr3_nt: TGTGCCAGCAGCTCGTTAGTAGCGGGATTTCCCACAGATACGCAGTATTTT
cdr3_aa: CASSSLVAGFPTDTQYF

d_call: NA
v_call: TRBV6-5
j_call: TRBJ1-5
clone_size: NA
cdr3_nt: TGTGCCAGCAAACCGGGGTATGGCAATCAGCCCCAGCATTTT
cdr3_aa: CASKPGYGNQPQHF

d_call: NA
v_call: TRBV6-5
j_call: TRBJ2-1
clone_size: NA
cdr3_nt: TGTGCCAGCAGTTACTCCTCCGTCGGTGAGCAGTTCTTC
cdr3_aa: CASSYSSVGEQFF

d_call: TRBD1
v_call: TRBV5-4
j_call: TRBJ2-7
clone_size: few
cdr3_nt: TGTGCCAGCAGCTTGGCCGGACAGGATTCCTACGAGCAGTACTTC
cdr3_aa: CASSLAGQDSYEQYF

d_call: TRBD1
v_call: TRBV9
j_call: TRBJ1-2
clone_size: once
cdr3_nt: TGTGCCAGCAGCACCTCCGGGACAGGGCTTTATGGCTACACCTTC
cdr3_aa: CASSTSGTGLYGYTF